This TCR beta chain was observed in a study of blood T cell repertoires in COVID-19 (dated by TCRdb to the early 2020s). In the study overall: Collaborator samples came from the United States, Italy and Spain and covered acute and convalescent phases of COVID-19. A de-identified subject ID, COVID-19 status, age in years and sex were almost always included in the sample metadata. The repertoires were made available in a free public database intended to serve as a resource for research on the immune response to SARS-CoV-2. Where available, HLA class I and class II types were obtained from metadata supplied by the sample provider rather than from assay-based typing. The material from the prospective study consisted of cDNA or gDNA derived from T cells, B-cell-depleted T cells, or PBMCs. Samples were obtained from the ongoing ImmuneRACE study (first 160 participants) and from 1,000 to 1,500 subjects provided by 6 global collaborators. Deeply sampled blood TCRbeta repertoires from subjects exposed to, actively infected with, or recovered from COVID-19 were included in the dataset. Paper-wide results and their limitations: How much clinical and demographic metadata was included differed by source and by participant, and the metadata was provided uncurated.

One collaborating source in Seattle enrolled patients during active infection and followed them longitudinally through the course of disease. The collaborating institutions used their own protocols to collect whole blood in K2EDTA tubes. For TCRbeta analysis, collaborators shipped samples in one of three forms: frozen whole blood, isolated PBMCs, or DNA extracted from either of those sample types. Including the terminal cysteine and phenylalanine, the CDR3 comprises 13 residues. Only the CDR3 DNA stays, 39 bases, in frame from base 1. The V and J ends are trimmed by 1 base and 9 bases, leaving 14 bases between them. The germline V gene (reference sequence) specifies SGHNT as CDR1 and YYREEE as CDR2. Turning to this clone: The antigen this receptor binds is unknown. Base qualities are not provided; no much larger clone lies one nucleotide away.

The immunoSEQ Assay, a bias-controlled multiplex PCR, was used to amplify TCRbeta CDR3 regions from genomic DNA. The paper's data handling went like this. Within the assay, amplification of reference gene primers was used to estimate how many nucleated cells each sample contained. To quantify the absolute abundance of each unique TCRbeta CDR3 rearrangement, sequence reads were collapsed and filtered. Productive Simpson clonality was computed per sample as the square root of Simpson's diversity index over productive rearrangements. The clones in this table, taken by TCRdb from immuneACCESS, are in-frame only. Not every clone is retained; where verified, under half of the shortfall comes from an unresolved V gene, and the cause of the rest is unknown. The D gene and trimming were derived from the DNA, and the V and J assignments and clone size from that table. The sample table lists about 58,000 clones, 70% to 90% of them with a count of one. Over 25% of the sample comes from the top ten.

This TCR was recovered from a man aged 55 to 70 with COVID-19, enrolled during active disease. This sequence uses TRBV5-4 and TRBJ2-7, with the D gene not confidently named. The specimen sequenced was peripheral blood. At the DNA level, the sequence is TGTGCCAGCAGCTTGACTGAGGCGGTAGGGCAGTACTTC. The translation is CASSLTEAVGQYF.